These 14 T cell receptor beta chains originate from one sample sequenced in a study of blood T cell repertoires in COVID-19. Repertoires were generated with immunoSEQ multiplex PCR, while TCRdb's copy carries only in-frame clones and drops some. The profile shows approximately 200,000 clones, 65% to 85% of them singletons. Sample: peripheral blood. These receptors were taken from a woman older than 75 with acute or convalescent COVID-19.

This clone was detected a few times. The rearrangement joins TRBV12-3 or TRBV12-4 to TRBJ1-1, with TRBD1 matching 7 bases. V dropped 6 bases and J dropped 9; count of bases not matched to a gene: 7. This CDR3 spans 12 amino acids. The CDR3 region has the DNA TGTGCCAGCAGGGAGGGACAGAGACAAGCTTTCTTT. It specifies CASREGQRQAFF.

The gene calls are TRBV5-4 and TRBJ2-7; TRBD2 matches 8 bases. The V and J ends lost 1 base and 6 bases, in that order; junction bases with no gene match: 9. Germline V lookup: CDR1 SGHNT, CDR2 YYREEE (reference sequence). The length of the CDR3 is 15 residues. CDR3: CASSLSPSGPREQYF. The CDR3 coding sequence is TGTGCCAGCAGCTTGAGTCCTAGCGGGCCTCGCGAGCAGTACTTC.

V and J are TRBV18 and TRBJ1-2, with 10 bases lining up with TRBD1. CDR1 and CDR2 (germline): KGHSH, LQKENI. V lost 3 bases, J lost 5 bases, and 6 bases stayed unmatched. CDR3 length: 15 residues. CDR3 amino acids: CASSPPGTGAYGYTF. The CDR3 DNA sequence: TGTGCCAGCTCACCCCCCGGGACAGGGGCTTATGGCTACACCTTC. The complete variable domain, with remaining parts taken from reference TRBV18 and TRBJ1-2, reads NAGVMQNPRHLVRRRGQEARLRCSPMKGHSHVYWYRQLPEEGLKFMVYLQKENIIDESGMPKERFSAEFPKEGPSILRIQQVVRGDSAAYFCASSPPGTGAYGYTFGSGTRLTVV.

The CDR3 spells CAISEGPANQPQHF. For the CDR3, the DNA is TGTGCCATCAGTGAGGGGCCGGCAAATCAGCCCCAGCATTTT. The rearrangement joins TRBV10-3 to TRBJ1-5; no firm D call. Trimming took 2 bases from V and 4 from J, leaving 9 bases between them. The germline gives CDR1 ENHRY, CDR2 SYGVKD. The CDR3 runs to 14 residues.

V is TRBV7-2 and J is TRBJ1-4; unclear D gene. The V end was cut by 4 bases, the J end by 6 bases, with 15 bases between. This CDR3 is 15 amino acids long. Germline assignment: CDR1 SGHTA and CDR2 FQGNSA. This CDR3 is CASSSLGISDEKLFF. CDR3 DNA: TGTGCCAGCAGCTCCCTCGGGATTTCGGATGAAAAACTGTTTTTT.

The V call is TRBV18, the J call TRBJ1-2; perhaps TRBD1 as D (5 bases). This CDR3 spans 14 amino acids. Germline lookup yields CDR1 KGHSH and CDR2 LQKENI. The ends were cut back, 1 base at V and 7 bases at J, with 13 bases in the middle. The CDR3: CASSPQAQEAGYTF. In nucleotides, the CDR3 is TGTGCCAGCTCACCACAGGCACAGGAAGCTGGCTACACCTTC.

This chain links TRBV6-6 with TRBJ2-1; TRBD2 aligns across 9 bases. CDR1 MNHNY and CDR2 SVGAGI come from the germline V gene (reference sequence). The junction had 12 bases not matched to a gene; V was cut back by 8 bases and J by 7 bases. The CDR3 is 15 amino acids. In DNA form, the CDR3 reads TGTGCCAGCCTCCTGGCGGGGGGGCCTAGGAATGAGCAGTTCTTC. It specifies CASLLAGGPRNEQFF.

V usage is TRBV7-3 and J usage is TRBJ2-1, with 8 bases lining up with TRBD2. With 1 base clipped from V and 2 bases from J, the junction kept 1 base outside the gene matches. The germline CDR1 and CDR2 sequences are SGHTA and FQGTGA. The CDR3 is made up of 15 amino acids. CDR3 DNA sequence: TGTGCCAGCAGCTTAAGCGGGGGGCCCTACAATGAGCAGTTCTTC. Protein: CASSLSGGPYNEQFF.

There are a few counts of this clone. This chain connects TRBV24-1 to TRBJ1-4, with D perhaps matching TRBD1 (5 bases). V lost 4 bases, J lost 3 bases, and 11 bases lay in between. The CDR3 has 15 residues. Germline V CDR1 and CDR2: KGHDR, SFDVKD. The CDR3: CATSDGAGPNEKLFF. In DNA form, the CDR3 reads TGTGCCACCAGTGACGGTGCAGGGCCTAATGAAAAACTGTTTTTT.

The rearrangement links TRBV6-5 to TRBJ1-5; tentative D call: TRBD1 (6 bases). The germline V gene has CDR1 MNHEY and CDR2 SVGAGI. V was clipped by 7 bases and J by 15 bases, with 22 bases between them. The CDR3 has 13 amino acids. CDR3 bases: TGTGCCAGCACCCTAATTGACAGGAGTTTATTGCATTTT. It encodes CASTLIDRSLLHF.

The genes are TRBV19 and TRBJ2-1, with TRBD2 matching over 11 bases. The J segment lost 8 bases and the V segment lost 7 bases, leaving 10 bases of the junction unmatched. The CDR3 is made up of 15 amino acids. The germline gives CDR1 LNHDA, CDR2 SQIVND (reference sequence). CDR3 sequence (DNA): TGTGCCAGTAAGCAAACTAGCGGGAGTTACGATGAGCAGTTCTTC. Its translation is CASKQTSGSYDEQFF.

This clone has a handful of counts. V usage is TRBV18 and J usage is TRBJ1-2; unclear D gene. Trimming left V 0 bases short and J 8 bases short, with 10 bases between. Germline V gives CDR1 KGHSH, CDR2 LQKENI. CDR3 size: 13 residues. In DNA form, the CDR3 reads TGTGCCAGCTCACCACCGGGAGGAGTGGGCTACACCTTC. It yields the protein CASSPPGGVGYTF.

The V and J genes are TRBV30 and TRBJ1-4, with D unclear. The V gene lost 2 bases and the J gene lost 7 bases, with 11 bases spanning the gap. Germline values: CDR1 GTSNPN, CDR2 SVGIG (reference sequence). This CDR3 has 13 residues. In DNA form, the CDR3 reads TGTGCCTGGAGTTTAACGGAGGGTGAAAAACTGTTTTTT. Protein: CAWSLTEGEKLFF.

CDR3 amino acids: CASSEQGVEQYF. CDR3 DNA: TGTGCCAGCAGCGAACAGGGAGTTGAGCAGTATTTT. The chain combines TRBV7-9 with TRBJ2-3; D is possibly TRBD1 (6 bases). The CDR3 contains 12 residues. Germline V gives CDR1 SEHNR, CDR2 FQNEAQ (reference sequence). The V and J ends lost 5 bases and 11 bases respectively, with 14 bases between them.